This TCR beta chain was profiled in a study of cytomegalovirus exposure and HLA in healthy donors. Looking at the study overall: Unique TCR beta sequences numbering 117 million came from 150 million to 200 million T cells in an earlier analysis.

The ends lost 2 bases at V and 9 bases at J; junction bases unmatched: 7. Germline loops: CDR1 LNHDA, CDR2 SQIVND (reference sequence). The CDR3 is 14 amino acids. The PCR had 60 Vbeta and 13 Jbeta primers. Profiling relied on immunoSEQ multiplex PCR, and the TCRdb table lists in-frame clones only, not all of them. The table shows under 150,000 clones, with about 80% occurring only once. General study findings and limits: Analyzed later, association rates of TCRs varied across HLA loci, with DRB1 most and HLA-C fewest.

A note on this clone: Its antigen is unidentified.

The origin of this receptor is a man aged 35 to 55 in good health and CMV-seropositive. The genes are TRBV19 and TRBJ1-2; 9 nucleotides match TRBD1. The material sequenced was PBMCs. This chain's CDR3 is CASSIKGTGRSYTF. The CDR3 DNA reads TGTGCCAGTAGTATAAAGGGGACAGGGAGAAGCTACACCTTC.